The present T cell receptor (beta chain) was sequenced within a study of persistence of HIV-infected CD4 T cells. Study-wide background: Multiple blood draws of up to about 200 mL, except a couple of donors with single leukapheresis.

To note about this clone: Its matching antigen is unknown.

Overlapping HIV-1 Gag 15-mer peptides at about 1 ug per peptide per mL were used. CD40L-negative CD69-negative CD45RO-high memory CD4+ T cells were sorted as populations depleted of antigen-responding cells. This was the immunoSEQ version 4 assay in survey mode. Sequencing was performed with immunoSEQ multiplex PCR; in TCRdb, only in-frame clones are kept and a portion is missing. The sample contains tens of thousands of clones, approximately 85% of which appear only once. V was clipped by 6 bases and J by 0 bases, with 15 bases between them. CDR1 is LNHDA and CDR2 is SQIVND in the germline V gene (reference sequence). CDR3 length equals 15 residues.

This specimen consisted of CD4+ T cells sorted from PBMCs after roughly 19-hour stimulation, obtained from a patient who received antiretroviral therapy. The rearrangement joins TRBV19 to TRBJ2-7, with a weak D call TRBD2 (7 bases). The TCR sequence derives from an adult woman with HIV who was CMV-seropositive. CDR3 residues: CASRPGGRGSYEQYF. The DNA of the CDR3 is TGTGCCAGTAGGCCGGGGGGCCGTGGCTCCTACGAGCAGTACTTC.